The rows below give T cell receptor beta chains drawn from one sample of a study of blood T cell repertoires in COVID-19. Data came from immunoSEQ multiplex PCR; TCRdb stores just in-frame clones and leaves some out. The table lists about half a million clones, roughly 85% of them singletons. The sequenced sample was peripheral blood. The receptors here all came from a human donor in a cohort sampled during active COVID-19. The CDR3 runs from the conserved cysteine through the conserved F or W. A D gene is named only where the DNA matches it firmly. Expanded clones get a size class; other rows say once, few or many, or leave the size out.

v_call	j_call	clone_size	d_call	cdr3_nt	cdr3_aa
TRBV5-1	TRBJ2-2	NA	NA	TGCGCCAGCAGCTTGGAGCTGAACACCGGGGAGCTGTTTTTT	CASSLELNTGELFF
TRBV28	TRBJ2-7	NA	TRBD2	TGTGCCAGCACCTTGAGCGGGATCATCTACGAGCAGTACTTC	CASTLSGIIYEQYF
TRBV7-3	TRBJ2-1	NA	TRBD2	TGTGCCAGCAGTTACGGACTAGCGGGAGGCAGTGAGCAGTTCTTC	CASSYGLAGGSEQFF
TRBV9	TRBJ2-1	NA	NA	TGTGCCAGCAGCGTAGCTAATGAGCAGTTCTTC	CASSVANEQFF
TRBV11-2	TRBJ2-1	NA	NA	TGTGCCAGCAGCTCAGGGGTCAATGAGCAGTTCTTC	CASSSGVNEQFF
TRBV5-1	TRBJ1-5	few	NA	TGCGCCAGCAGCTTGTCAGGGTCCGGAAATCAGCCCCAGCATTTT	CASSLSGSGNQPQHF
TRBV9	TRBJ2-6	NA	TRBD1	TGTGCCAGCAGCCCAACTTTGGGGACAGGGGGTGCTGGGGCCAACGTCCTGACTTTC	CASSPTLGTGGAGANVLTF
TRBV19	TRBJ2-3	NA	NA	TGTGCCAGTAGCCGAAGTAGCGCCAGAAGCACAGATACGCAGTATTTT	CASSRSSARSTDTQYF
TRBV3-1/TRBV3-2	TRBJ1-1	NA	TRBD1	TGTGCCAGCAGCCAGGCCTCAGAAGGGACAGGTGAAGCTTTCTTT	CASSQASEGTGEAFF
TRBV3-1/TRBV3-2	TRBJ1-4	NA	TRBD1	TGTGCCAGCAGACATCCTGCACAGGGGGAAAAACTGTTTTTT	CASRHPAQGEKLFF
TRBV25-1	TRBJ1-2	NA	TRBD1	TGTGCCAGCAGTGTCATTGGACAGGGCCTTCGTGGGTACACCTTC	CASSVIGQGLRGYTF
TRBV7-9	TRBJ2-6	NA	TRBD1	TGTGCCAGCAGCAACAGACAGGGGGCGTATGGGGCCAACGTCCTGACTTTC	CASSNRQGAYGANVLTF
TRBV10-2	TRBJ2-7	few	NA	TGCGCCAGCAGTGAGCCCCGAAGCGGACCTCTGGACTTC	CASSEPRSGPLDF
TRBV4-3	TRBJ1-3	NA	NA	TGCGCCAGCAGCCAAGATTCAGGGCTAGGAAACACCATATATTTT	CASSQDSGLGNTIYF
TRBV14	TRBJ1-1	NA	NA	TGTGCCAGCAGCCAAGACCTAGGGGGAGCCACTGAAGCTTTCTTT	CASSQDLGGATEAFF
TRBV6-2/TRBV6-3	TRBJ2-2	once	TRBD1	TGTGCCAGCAGTATCGGACAGGGCGCGAGTAACACCGGGGAGCTGTTTTTT	CASSIGQGASNTGELFF
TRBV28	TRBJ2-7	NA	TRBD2	TGTGCCAGCAGTCCTACCCCCGGGACTAGCGGGAGAATACTCTACGAGCAGTACTTC	CASSPTPGTSGRILYEQYF
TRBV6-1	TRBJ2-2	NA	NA	TGTGCCAGCAGTGAGGGAGTTGGCGGGGAGCTGTTTTTT	CASSEGVGGELFF
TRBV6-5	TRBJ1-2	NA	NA	TGTGCCAGCAGTTACTCAGGGGTATCCACCTATGGCTACACCTTC	CASSYSGVSTYGYTF
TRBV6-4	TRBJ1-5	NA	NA	TGTGCCAGCAGCCCCACAGAGGGTGAACAGCCCCAGCATTTT	CASSPTEGEQPQHF
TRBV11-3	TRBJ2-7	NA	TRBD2	TGTGCCAGCAGCCGTAGCGGGGGCTCCTACGAGCAGTACTTC	CASSRSGGSYEQYF
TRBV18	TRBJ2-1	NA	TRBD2	TGTGCCAGCTCACCTGTCGGGACTAGCGTCTACAATGAGCAGTTCTTC	CASSPVGTSVYNEQFF
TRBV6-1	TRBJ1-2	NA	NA	TGTGCCAGCAGTGAAGCTGGCGGGGAGAATGGCTACACCTTC	CASSEAGGENGYTF
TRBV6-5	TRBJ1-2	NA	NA	TGTGCCAGCAGTTATGGACAGATCTATGGCTACACCTTC	CASSYGQIYGYTF
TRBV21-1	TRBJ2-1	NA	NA	TGTGCCAGCCCCGGGAACAATGAGCAGTTCTTC	CASPGNNEQFF
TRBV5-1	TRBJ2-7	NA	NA	TGCGCCAGCAGCTTGGGATCGAGCTCCTACGAGCAGTACTTC	CASSLGSSSYEQYF
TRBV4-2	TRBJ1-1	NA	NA	TGTGCCAGCAGCCCCCGAGGGGGGAGGGGTGAAGCTTTCTTT	CASSPRGGRGEAFF
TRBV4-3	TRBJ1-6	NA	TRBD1	TGCGCCAGCAGCCGAAACAGGGGGCAAGGCTCACCCCTCCACTTT	CASSRNRGQGSPLHF